This passage covers 10 T cell receptor beta chains from one sample sequenced in a study of Graves' ophthalmopathy and Graves' hyperthyroidism (dated by TCRdb to the late 2010s). The run used an Illumina HiSeq 2000. TCR beta CDR3 regions were amplified from RNA transcripts for repertoire sequencing. HTBI primers and the Qiagen OneStep RT-PCR kit were used in a first-round RT-PCR, which was followed by a second-round multiplex PCR, size selection and purification. The public reads were reprocessed in TCRdb via fastp at Q25 and MiXCR, keeping in-frame beta chains. Each entry merges the rows of one CDR3 protein and shows their most common DNA and genes. This sample holds roughly 600,000 distinct CDR3 sequences; about two fifths were observed only once. The top ten hold approximately 4.1% of the sample. Material: peripheral blood or thyroid tissue (not recorded which). All receptors derive from an adult man with Graves' hyperthyroidism.

This clonotype was seen ten or more times. This rearrangement joins TRBV6-2 or TRBV6-3 to TRBJ1-1; no clear D. This CDR3 spans 13 amino acids. The germline CDR1 and CDR2 sequences are MNHEY and SVGEGT. Trimming removed 5 bases from V and 1 base from J, with 8 bases in between. The chain's CDR3 is CASSKAQNTEAFF. CDR3 DNA sequence: TGTGCCAGCAGTAAGGCCCAGAACACTGAAGCTTTCTTT.

The V and J genes are TRBV10-3 and TRBJ2-7, with 12 bases lining up with TRBD2. J lost 7 bases, V lost 8 bases, and 9 bases had no gene match. Germline V gene data show CDR1 as ENHRY and CDR2 as SYGVKD. The CDR3 contains 14 residues. The CDR3 region has the DNA TGTGCCATCTCCCCGGGACTAGCGGGCGGAGAGCAGTACTTC. Its translation is CAISPGLAGGEQYF.

This clonotype was seen repeatedly, ten times or more. This chain joins TRBV9 and TRBJ2-5; unclear D gene. The CDR3 runs to 15 residues. V was trimmed by 2 bases and J by 5 bases, leaving 16 bases between them. Germline V gene lookup returns CDR1 SGDLS and CDR2 YYNGEE. CDR3: CASSVGTPRSETQYF. CDR3 nucleotide sequence: TGTGCCAGCAGCGTGGGAACACCCCGGTCGGAGACCCAGTACTTC.

To note about this clonotype: One junction end disagrees with the germline gene, perhaps due to a read error. In DNA, the CDR3 is TGCGCCAGCAGCCAAGGACAGGGACCCAATTCACCCCTCCACTTT. Translating gives CASSQGQGPNSPLHF. The V gene is TRBV14, the J gene TRBJ1-6, with TRBD1 identical over 8 bases. The CDR3 is 15 residues long. The germline gives CDR1 SGHDN, CDR2 FVKESK.

The chain has TRBV19 and TRBJ2-7, with D possibly matching TRBD1 (6 bases). The DNA end is a closer match to TRBJ2-1, so the J assignment may be wrong. CDR3 size: 15 residues. Germline V lookup: CDR1 LNHDA, CDR2 SQIVND (reference sequence). Here the CDR3 DNA reads TGTGCCAGTAGTATTGGCAGTAGGGGGAGCAATGAGCAGTTCTTC. Its protein is CASSIGSRGSNEQFF.

The chain employs TRBV7-9 and TRBJ1-5, with D unclear. In germline, CDR1 is SEHNR, CDR2 FQNEAQ (reference sequence). With 5 bases removed from V and 11 bases from J, the gap between germline ends came to 25 bases. The CDR3 covers 16 residues. The CDR3 is CASSQASRGQAETQHF. CDR3 bases: TGTGCCAGCAGCCAAGCGTCACGGGGTCAGGCAGAGACCCAGCATTTT.

Points on this clonotype: Relative to the germline gene, one junction end is altered; a read error may explain this. The chain combines TRBV7-2 with TRBJ2-7; a possible D gene is TRBD2 (5 bases). Near its end, the DNA agrees better with TRBJ2-5, so the J call may be wrong. This CDR3 has 14 residues. Germline values: CDR1 SGHTA, CDR2 FQGNSA. CDR3 loop: CAGSLPSPRETQYF. CDR3 nucleotide sequence: TGTGCCGGCAGCTTACCTAGCCCTAGGGAGACCCAGTACTTC.

This clonotype has more than one count but fewer than ten. The CDR3 nucleotides are TGTGCCAGCAGTTTTTTTGCAGGCACGACCTACGAGCAGTACTTC. It codes for CASSFFAGTTYEQYF. The V and J genes are TRBV27 and TRBJ2-7; D gene ambiguous. The CDR3 spans 15 residues. The germline gives CDR1 MNHEY, CDR2 SMNVEV (reference sequence). Trimming pared 3 bases from V and 2 bases from J, leaving 14 bases between.

The chain joins TRBV29-1 to TRBJ1-3, with 7 bases fitting TRBD1. V lost 7 bases, J lost 7 bases, and 4 bases stayed unmatched. The CDR3 spans 11 residues. Germline CDR1 is SQVTM and CDR2 is ANQGSEA. As DNA, the CDR3 is TGCAGCGCCAACAGGGGTAACACCATATATTTT. It yields the protein CSANRGNTIYF.

The chain uses TRBV7-2 and TRBJ2-6; 8 bases align to TRBD2. The CDR3 is 18 amino acids. The germline V gene has CDR1 SGHTA and CDR2 FQGNSA. V was clipped by 5 bases and J by 2 bases; unmatched bases: 11. CDR3 in amino acids: CASSHATGTSTGANVLTF. CDR3 DNA: TGTGCCAGCAGCCACGCTACCGGGACTAGTACTGGGGCCAACGTCCTGACTTTC.